These 17 T cell receptor beta chains were sequenced from one sample in a study of T cells in Graves' hyperthyroidism and ophthalmopathy. Amplification yielded TCR beta CDR3 regions, with RNA transcripts as the source. RT-PCR in the first round (using the HTBI primer set) targeted the TCR CDR3. Each CDR3 protein is one row after TCRdb ran MiXCR on the multiplex PCR reads. The repertoire includes 300,000 to 400,000 distinct CDR3 sequences, around a sixth of them detected once, and around 40% sits in the top ten. Sequenced material: blood. These receptors all stem from a man between 18 and 35 years old with Graves' ophthalmopathy.

The CDR3 bases are TGCAGTGCTTCACCCCCGGGACAGGGTTGGGCCCCCAATCAGCCCCAGCATTTT. Amino acids: CSASPPGQGWAPNQPQHF. V is TRBV20-1 and J is TRBJ1-5; 9 bases map to TRBD1. Germline V lookup: CDR1 DFQATT, CDR2 SNEGSKA (reference sequence). The J segment lost 3 bases and the V segment lost 5 bases, leaving 17 bases of the junction unmatched. The CDR3 length is 18 residues.

The table lists this clonotype with many counts. The chain joins TRBV13 to TRBJ2-7; D unresolved. In germline, CDR1 is PRHDT, CDR2 FYEKMQ (reference sequence). The CDR3 sequence is 13 residues long. V was shortened by 5 bases and J by 2 bases, with 10 bases between the two germline ends. For the CDR3, the DNA is TGTGCCAGCAGCACCAACAGCCCCTACGAGCAGTACTTC. It specifies CASSTNSPYEQYF. Full variable domain (missing parts from reference TRBV13 and TRBJ2-7): AAGVIQSPRHLIKEKRETATLKCYPIPRHDTVYWYQQGPGQDPQFLISFYEKMQSDKGSIPDRFSAQQFSDYHSELNMSSLELGDSALYFCASSTNSPYEQYFGPGTRLTVT.

In this sample, this clonotype turned up a few times. The CDR3 region has the DNA TGTGCCAGCAGCTTGGCCATCCAGGTCCTTACCTACGAGCAGTACTTC. It encodes CASSLAIQVLTYEQYF. The V gene is TRBV5-5, the J gene TRBJ2-7; D is undetermined. The CDR3 runs to 16 residues. V shed 0 bases and J shed 2 bases, with 15 bases lying between them. Germline V gene sequence: CDR1 SGHKS, CDR2 YYEKEE (reference sequence).

The count of this clonotype is one. The genes are TRBV3-1 and TRBJ2-1, with 10 nucleotides matching TRBD2. V dropped 1 base and J dropped 10; count of bases not matched to a gene: 1. The CDR3 length is 13 residues. The germline CDR1 and CDR2 sequences are LGHDT and YNNKEL (reference sequence). The CDR3 sequence: CASSQGTSGEQFF. The CDR3 region has the DNA TGTGCCAGCAGCCAAGGGACTAGCGGAGAGCAGTTCTTC.

This clonotype was counted at least ten times. The DNA for the CDR3 is TGCAGTGCTACGCAGGGGGGAGGAACAGATACGCAGTATTTT. As protein: CSATQGGGTDTQYF. The chain is built from TRBV20-1 and TRBJ2-3; possibly TRBD1 for D (7 bases). Germline-derived CDR1 and CDR2 are DFQATT and SNEGSKA (reference sequence). Trimming shortened V by 4 bases and J by 3 bases, and 14 bases separated the two germline ends. The CDR3 totals 14 residues.

This clonotype was seen many times. The chain couples TRBV11-2 to TRBJ2-5; D not certain. CDR3 length: 16 amino acids. Germline V gene lookup returns CDR1 SGHAT and CDR2 FQNNGV. Trimming removed 0 bases from V and 0 bases from J, with 11 bases in between. The CDR3 DNA reads as TGTGCCAGCAGCTTAGATCGGGCACTGTACCAAGAGACCCAGTACTTC. It codes for CASSLDRALYQETQYF.

V is TRBV24-1 and J is TRBJ2-2; 8 bases match TRBD1. The CDR3 consists of 16 residues. V dropped 4 bases and J dropped 2; count of bases not matched to a gene: 5. Germline lookup yields CDR1 KGHDR and CDR2 SFDVKD. The CDR3 is CATSERTGLNTGELFF. In DNA form, the CDR3 reads TGTGCCACCAGTGAGCGGACAGGGCTAAACACCGGGGAGCTGTTTTTT.

This clonotype appeared many times. This chain connects TRBV12-3 or TRBV12-4 to TRBJ2-1; D remains unclear. The CDR3 has 13 residues. The germline V and J ends were trimmed by 1 base and 8 bases, with 9 bases remaining between them. CDR3 coding DNA: TGTGCCAGCAGTTTAGGCGTACCGGATGAGCAGTTCTTC. Protein: CASSLGVPDEQFF.

This clonotype appeared many times. V gene TRBV28 combines with J gene TRBJ2-3, with 9 bases that match TRBD2. Trimming cost V 6 bases and J 2 bases; bases outside gene matches: 6. The CDR3 has 15 residues. CDR1 is MDHEN and CDR2 is SYDVKM in the germline V gene. CDR3 region: CASSSSGANTDTQYF. CDR3 in DNA: TGTGCCAGCAGCTCTAGCGGGGCCAACACAGATACGCAGTATTTT.

This clonotype was recorded many times. This chain joins TRBV3-1 and TRBJ1-3; D gene uncertain. Germline V gene data show CDR1 as LGHDT and CDR2 as YNNKEL (reference sequence). The V and J ends lost 4 bases and 1 base respectively, with 17 bases between them. CDR3 length: 17 amino acids. This CDR3 reads CASSRTAGRPSGNTIYF. In nucleotides, the CDR3 is TGTGCCAGCAGCCGCACCGCTGGACGGCCGTCTGGAAACACCATATATTTT.

This clonotype was seen at least ten times. The chain carries TRBV5-1 and TRBJ1-1; no clear D gene. Trimming took off 0 bases at V and 2 bases at J, with 8 bases between the two ends. This CDR3 spans 14 amino acids. CDR1 and CDR2 (germline): SGHRS, YFSETQ. The CDR3 DNA is TGCGCCAGCAGCTTGGACAGCACCAACACTGAAGCTTTCTTT. Translating gives CASSLDSTNTEAFF.

V gene TRBV29-1 combines with J gene TRBJ2-2; D may be TRBD2 (5 bases). The CDR3 length is 15 residues. Germline V gene data show CDR1 as SQVTM and CDR2 as ANQGSEA. Trimming stripped 2 bases from V and 5 bases from J, with 15 bases between. The CDR3 is CSVEFGGRGTGELFF. In DNA, the CDR3 is TGCAGCGTTGAATTTGGTGGGCGCGGGACCGGGGAGCTGTTTTTT.

The chain couples TRBV10-3 to TRBJ2-1; 9 bases are a match to TRBD2. CDR1 is ENHRY, CDR2 SYGVKD, per germline. With 2 bases clipped from V and 4 bases from J, the junction kept 3 bases outside the gene matches. The CDR3 totals 15 residues. The CDR3 nucleotides are TGTGCCATCAGTGAGGGGCTAGCGGGGTACAATGAGCAGTTCTTC. Its translation: CAISEGLAGYNEQFF.

Remarks on this clonotype: It may be a read error: a sequence one base away is much more abundant. This chain uses TRBV7-2 with TRBJ1-6; TRBD1 agrees at 8 bases. Germline values: CDR1 SGHTA, CDR2 FQGNSA. This CDR3 spans 20 amino acids. The CDR3 loop reads CASSLADRGETAIYNLPLHF. The CDR3 DNA reads TGTGCCAGCAGCTTGGCCGACAGGGGCGAAACAGCTATCTATAATTTACCCCTCCACTTT. The complete variable domain, with remaining parts taken from reference TRBV7-2 and TRBJ1-6, reads GAGVSQSPSNKVTEKGKDVELRCDPISGHTALYWYRQSLGQGLEFLIYFQGNSAPDKSGLPSDRFSAERTGGSVSTLTIQRTQQEDSAVYLCASSLADRGETAIYNLPLHFGNGTRLTVT.

The gene calls are TRBV6-5 and TRBJ2-1; D is unclear. The CDR3 covers 14 residues. V was clipped by 0 bases and J by 14 bases, with 17 bases between them. Per germline, CDR1 MNHEY and CDR2 SVGAGI. The CDR3 sequence: CASSYSDEDPNEFF. Written as DNA, the CDR3 is TGTGCCAGCAGTTACTCGGACGAGGACCCTAACGAGTTCTTC.

The genes are TRBV9 and TRBJ2-7; 8 positions match TRBD1. Trimming at V came to 3 bases and at J to 5 bases, leaving 4 bases not matched to a gene. Germline CDR1 is SGDLS and CDR2 is YYNGEE. This CDR3 is 13 amino acids long. In DNA, the CDR3 is TGTGCCAGCAGCGCTAGGACAGGGAACGAGCAGTACTTC. It specifies CASSARTGNEQYF.

This clonotype was seen many times. The chain uses TRBV27 and TRBJ2-7; D is unresolved. V lost 4 bases to trimming and J lost 4 bases, with 11 bases between them. Germline-derived CDR1 and CDR2 are MNHEY and SMNVEV (reference sequence). CDR3 length: 13 residues. CDR3 loop: CASSSGRYYEQYF. As DNA, the CDR3 is TGTGCCAGCAGTTCCGGACGGTATTACGAGCAGTACTTC.